These T cell receptor beta chains were read from a single sample in a study of shared clonotypes between healthy human individuals. Measured with immunoSEQ multiplex PCR; TCRdb has only the in-frame clones, and not every one. This sample has 950,000 to 1,300,000 clones, with about 74% found just once. Sequenced: memory CD4+ T cells sorted from blood. These receptors all come from a man aged 18-30 years in good health. Each CDR3 is given with its conserved first and last residue. D genes are given only for firm matches. Size is omitted from some rows. Given values are once, few, many or a class for expanded clones.

J: TRBJ2-7; D: -; size: few; V: TRBV5-4; CDR3: CASRADRWAYEQYF; DNA: TGTGCCAGCAGAGCCGACAGGTGGGCCTACGAGCAGTACTTC
J: TRBJ2-5; D: -; size: -; V: TRBV2; CDR3: CASSVGETQYF; DNA: TGTGCCAGCAGCGTAGGGGAGACCCAGTACTTC
J: TRBJ2-2; D: -; size: -; V: TRBV2; CDR3: CASSEWRVNTGELFF; DNA: TGTGCCAGCAGTGAATGGCGGGTGAACACCGGGGAGCTGTTTTTT
J: TRBJ1-5; D: -; size: -; V: TRBV7-2; CDR3: CASSLGVHSNQPQHF; DNA: TGTGCCAGCAGCTTAGGTGTCCATAGCAATCAGCCCCAGCATTTT
J: TRBJ2-7; D: TRBD1; size: once; V: TRBV7-9; CDR3: CASSFRDRTYEQYF; DNA: TGTGCCAGCAGCTTCCGGGACAGAACCTACGAGCAGTACTTC
J: TRBJ2-3; D: -; size: -; V: TRBV5-4; CDR3: CASSRLSDTQYF; DNA: TGTGCCAGCAGCCGCCTTAGCGATACGCAGTATTTT
J: TRBJ1-2; D: TRBD1; size: -; V: TRBV4-1; CDR3: CASSQVTGGGGYTF; DNA: TGCGCCAGCAGCCAAGTGACAGGGGGCGGCGGCTACACCTTC
J: TRBJ2-4; D: TRBD1; size: -; V: TRBV5-6; CDR3: CASSPDRGAKNIQYF; DNA: TGTGCCAGCAGCCCCGACAGGGGGGCCAAAAACATTCAGTACTTC
J: TRBJ1-5; D: -; size: -; V: TRBV21-1; CDR3: CASRGGASNQPQHF; DNA: TGTGCCAGCAGAGGAGGAGCTAGCAATCAGCCCCAGCATTTT
J: TRBJ2-7; D: -; size: -; V: TRBV13; CDR3: CASSRRRDLSSYEQYF; DNA: TGTGCCAGCAGCCGTCGCCGGGACTTGAGCTCCTACGAGCAGTACTTC
J: TRBJ1-4; D: -; size: -; V: TRBV5-4; CDR3: CASRQGTNEKLFF; DNA: TGTGCCAGCAGACAGGGTACTAATGAAAAACTGTTTTTT
J: TRBJ1-1; D: -; size: -; V: TRBV7-2; CDR3: CASSPRGAPSFF; DNA: TGTGCCAGCAGCCCCCGTGGGGCCCCATCTTTCTTT
J: TRBJ2-5; D: TRBD2; size: -; V: TRBV28; CDR3: CASSSAGIQETQYF; DNA: TGTGCCAGCAGTTCAGCGGGGATCCAAGAGACCCAGTACTTC
J: TRBJ2-7; D: -; size: -; V: TRBV30; CDR3: CAWSVGQGLTYEQYF; DNA: TGTGCCTGGAGTGTAGGGCAGGGATTAACCTACGAGCAGTACTTC
J: TRBJ2-1; D: -; size: few; V: TRBV11-1; CDR3: CASSLAGEQFF; DNA: TGTGCCAGCAGCTTAGCTGGAGAGCAGTTCTTC
J: TRBJ1-5; D: TRBD1; size: -; V: TRBV6-1; CDR3: CASSEGPGGGVAPQHF; DNA: TGTGCCAGCAGTGAAGGTCCAGGGGGCGGGGTAGCGCCCCAGCATTTT